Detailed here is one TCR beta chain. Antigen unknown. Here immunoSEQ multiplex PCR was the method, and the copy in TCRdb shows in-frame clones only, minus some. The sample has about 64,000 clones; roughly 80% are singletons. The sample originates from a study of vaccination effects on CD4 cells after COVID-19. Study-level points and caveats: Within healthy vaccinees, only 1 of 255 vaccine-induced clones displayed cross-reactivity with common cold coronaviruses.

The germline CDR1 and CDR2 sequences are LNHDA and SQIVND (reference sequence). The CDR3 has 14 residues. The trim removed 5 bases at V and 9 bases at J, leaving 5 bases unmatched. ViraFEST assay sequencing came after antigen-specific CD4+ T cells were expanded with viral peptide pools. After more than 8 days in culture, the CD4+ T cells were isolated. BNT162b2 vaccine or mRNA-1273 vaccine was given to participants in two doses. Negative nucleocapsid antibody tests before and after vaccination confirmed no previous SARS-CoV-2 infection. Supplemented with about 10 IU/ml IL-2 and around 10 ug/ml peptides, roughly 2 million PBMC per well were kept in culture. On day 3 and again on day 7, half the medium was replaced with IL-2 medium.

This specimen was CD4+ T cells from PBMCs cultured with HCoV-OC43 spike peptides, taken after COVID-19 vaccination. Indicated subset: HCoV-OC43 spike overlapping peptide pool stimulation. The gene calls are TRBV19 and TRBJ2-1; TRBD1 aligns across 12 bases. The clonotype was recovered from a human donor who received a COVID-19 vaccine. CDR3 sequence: CASSPGQGAVEQFF. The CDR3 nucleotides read TGTGCCAGTAGTCCGGGACAGGGGGCTGTTGAGCAGTTCTTC.